Many counts were recorded for the clone carrying this TCR beta chain. Coverage ceases 3 residues before the CDR3 finishes, and the germline J gene fills in the end. The data were obtained in a study of T cell clonality in common variable immunodeficiency. This table comes from immunoSEQ multiplex PCR, and its TCRdb copy is limited to in-frame clones, with some not included. The sample yields about 40,000 clones, without any singletons. The germline V gene has CDR1 LGHNA and CDR2 YNFKEQ. There are 12 residues in the CDR3. The origin of this receptor is a person between 18 and 69 years old in good health. This chain joins TRBV4-2 and TRBJ2-6; a weak D match, TRBD1 (6 bases). Sequenced material: peripheral blood mononuclear cells. CDR3 DNA, as far as it was read: TGTGCCAGCAGCCTAGTAGGGGGAGTC. Protein product: CASSLVGGV. The whole CDR3 sequence reads CASSLVGGVLTF.